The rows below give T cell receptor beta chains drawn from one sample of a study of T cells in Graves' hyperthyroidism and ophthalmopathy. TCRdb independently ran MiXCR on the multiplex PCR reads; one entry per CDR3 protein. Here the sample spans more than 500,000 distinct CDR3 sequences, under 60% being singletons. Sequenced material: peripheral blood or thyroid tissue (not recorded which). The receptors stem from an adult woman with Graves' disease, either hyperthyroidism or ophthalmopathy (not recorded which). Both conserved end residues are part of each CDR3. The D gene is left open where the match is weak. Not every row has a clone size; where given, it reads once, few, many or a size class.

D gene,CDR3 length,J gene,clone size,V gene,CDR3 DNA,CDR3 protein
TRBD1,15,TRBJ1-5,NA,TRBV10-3,TGTGCCATCAGTGTGGGACAGGGGGCGAGGCAGCCCCAGCATTTT,CAISVGQGARQPQHF
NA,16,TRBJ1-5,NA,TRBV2,TGTGCCACCCCCGGTGAAGCCAGGTGGGACAATCAGCCCCAGCATTTT,CATPGEARWDNQPQHF
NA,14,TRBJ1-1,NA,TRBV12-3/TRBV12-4,TGTGCCAGCAGTTTAGAGTCGGTCCTTTATAAGGCTTTCTTT,CASSLESVLYKAFF
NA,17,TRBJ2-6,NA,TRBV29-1,TGCAGCGTTGAGGTGACAGGTGAAAACTCTGGGGCCAACGTCCTGACTTTC,CSVEVTGENSGANVLTF
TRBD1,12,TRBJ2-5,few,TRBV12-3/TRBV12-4,TGTGCCAGCAGTGACAGGGATCAGCCCCAGTACTTC,CASSDRDQPQYF
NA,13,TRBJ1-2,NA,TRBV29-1,TGCAGCGCAACGCTTGACAGAGACTATGGCTACACCTTC,CSATLDRDYGYTF
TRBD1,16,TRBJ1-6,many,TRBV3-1,TGTGCCAGCAGCCAATTCGGACAGGGCGATGATTCACCCCTCCACTTT,CASSQFGQGDDSPLHF
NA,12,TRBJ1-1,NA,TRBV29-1,TGCAGCAGTTACGGGAGGGTTACTGAAGCTTTCTTT,CSSYGRVTEAFF
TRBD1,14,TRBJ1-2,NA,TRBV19,TGTGCCAGTAGTTCCCGGGACAGGGCCTATGGCTACACCTTC,CASSSRDRAYGYTF
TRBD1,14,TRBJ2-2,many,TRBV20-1,TGCAGTGCTTCACGACAGGGGGCAACCGGGGAGCTGTTTTTT,CSASRQGATGELFF
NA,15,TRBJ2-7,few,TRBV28,TGTGCCAGCAGTCCCCGGGGGACAGAGGACTACGAGCAGTACTTC,CASSPRGTEDYEQYF
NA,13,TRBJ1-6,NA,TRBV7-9,TGTGCCAGCAGCTTCGGGACGGGGGGGGACCTCCACTTT,CASSFGTGGDLHF
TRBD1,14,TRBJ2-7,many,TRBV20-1,TGCAGTGCGTTATCTGGACAGGGGGACTACGAGCAGTACTTC,CSALSGQGDYEQYF
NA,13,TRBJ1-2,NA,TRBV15,TGTGCCACCAGGCTAGCGGGGGCTGGCGGCTACACCTTC,CATRLAGAGGYTF
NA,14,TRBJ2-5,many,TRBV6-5,TGTGCCAGCAATTCGCGCGGGACAGTGGAGACCCAGTACTTC,CASNSRGTVETQYF
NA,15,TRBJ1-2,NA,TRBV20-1,TGCAGTGCTCGTAGCGGGAGTGGGTTGTCGGGCGGCTACACCTTC,CSARSGSGLSGGYTF
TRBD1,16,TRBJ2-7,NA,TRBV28,TGTGCCAGCAGGCGCTCTCTGGGACAGGGGACGCACGAGCAGTACTTC,CASRRSLGQGTHEQYF
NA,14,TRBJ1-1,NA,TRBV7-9,TGTGCCAGCAGCGTAGCCCCAACGAACACTGAAGCTTTCTTT,CASSVAPTNTEAFF
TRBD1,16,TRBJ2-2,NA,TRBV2,TGTGCCAGCAGTGCTATGGGACAGGGGGACACCGGGGAGCTGTTTTTT,CASSAMGQGDTGELFF
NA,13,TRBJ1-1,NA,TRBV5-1,TGCGCCAGCAGCGAGGGGGGACGCACTGAAGCTTTCTTT,CASSEGGRTEAFF
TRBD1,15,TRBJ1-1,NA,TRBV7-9,TGTGCCTGGAGCGAGTTGGGACAGATAAACACTGAAGCTTTCTTT,CAWSELGQINTEAFF
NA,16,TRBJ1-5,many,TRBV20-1,TGCAGTGCTAGAGATCGGCGCGGTGGGGTACGGCAGCCCCAGCATTTT,CSARDRRGGVRQPQHF
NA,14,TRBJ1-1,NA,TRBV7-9,TGTGCCAGCAGCCCGCAGGTGGGATACACTGAAGCTTTCTTT,CASSPQVGYTEAFF
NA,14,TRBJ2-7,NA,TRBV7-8,TGTGCCAGCAGCCAAGAGCGTCGCTCCTACGAGCAGTACTTC,CASSQERRSYEQYF
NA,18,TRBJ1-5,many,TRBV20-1,TGCAGTGCTCCCTCGGTGAGCGGGAATCATTATAGCAATCAGCCCCAGCATTTT,CSAPSVSGNHYSNQPQHF